The entry that follows covers one T cell receptor (beta chain) sequence. Its specificity is unknown. The sample originates from a study of shared clonotypes between healthy human individuals. General study results and limits: Approximately 4.5% was the fraction of naive CD4 clonotypes found shared across several donors.

The assay was immunoSEQ multiplex PCR, and TCRdb's table has in-frame clones only and misses some. This sample has under 2,500,000 clones, with approximately 96% found just once. V dropped 4 bases and J dropped 4; count of bases not matched to a gene: 18. The germline gives CDR1 LNHDA, CDR2 SQIVND (reference sequence). CDR3 length: 18 residues. Material: naive CD4+ T cells sorted from blood. Sample subset: CD45RA+ positively selected. The V gene is TRBV19, the J gene TRBJ2-7, with 8 positions matching TRBD2. The TCR sequence derives from a man aged 18 to 35 in good health. CDR3 nucleotide sequence: TGTGCCAGTAGTAACATAGTGCCCCCGGGGGGGCCAGCGTACGAGCAGTACTTC. This codes for CASSNIVPPGGPAYEQYF.